Listed here are 15 T cell receptor beta chains from one sample, sequenced in a study of blood T cell repertoires in COVID-19. Sequencing used immunoSEQ multiplex PCR; TCRdb keeps in-frame clones, though not all of them. This sample has 110,000 to 150,000 clones, with approximately 80% found just once. Sequenced sample: peripheral blood. The receptor source for this set is a woman between 55 and 75 years old with acute or convalescent COVID-19.

This clone was detected many times. For the CDR3, the DNA is TGTGCCAGCAGCACTCCGACTAGCGGGGCTACCTACAATGAGCAGTTCTTC. Translation: CASSTPTSGATYNEQFF. The chain carries TRBV7-8 and TRBJ2-1; TRBD2 matches 11 bases. There are 17 residues in the CDR3. J was trimmed by 2 bases and V by 5 bases; bases with no gene match: 8. Germline CDR1 and CDR2: SGHVS and FQNEAQ. The full variable domain, with the rest looked up from reference TRBV7-8 and TRBJ2-1, is GAGVSQSPRYKVAKRGQDVALRCDPISGHVSLFWYQQALGQGPEFLTYFQNEAQLDKSGLPSDRFFAERPEGSVSTLKIQRTQQEDSAVYLCASSTPTSGATYNEQFFGPGTRLTVL.

V is TRBV19 and J is TRBJ2-2; D is unresolved. Germline assignment: CDR1 LNHDA and CDR2 SQIVND (reference sequence). Trimming cost V 1 base and J 2 bases, with 8 bases left between them. CDR3 length: 15 residues. The CDR3 DNA reads as TGTGCCAGTAGTATAGGTCTAACCAACACCGGGGAGCTGTTTTTT. As protein: CASSIGLTNTGELFF. The whole variable domain, filled in from reference TRBV19 and TRBJ2-2, reads DGGITQSPKYLFRKEGQNVTLSCEQNLNHDAMYWYRQDPGQGLRLIYYSQIVNDFQKGDIAEGYSVSREKKESFPLTVTSAQKNPTAFYLCASSIGLTNTGELFFGEGSRLTVL.

Only one count was recorded for this clone. The gene calls are TRBV28 and TRBJ1-6, with D unresolved. The CDR3 totals 15 residues. Trimming left V 3 bases short and J 6 bases short, with 12 bases between. In germline, CDR1 is MDHEN, CDR2 SYDVKM. The CDR3 protein is CASSFRGSGNSPLHF. The DNA for the CDR3 is TGTGCCAGCAGTTTCCGAGGGAGTGGTAATTCACCCCTCCACTTT.

The rearrangement joins TRBV6-5 to TRBJ1-1; D is unresolved. The CDR3 covers 12 residues. Per the germline V gene, CDR1 is MNHEY and CDR2 is SVGAGI. V lost 4 bases and J lost 0, with 3 bases in between. The CDR3 DNA sequence: TGTGCCAGCAGTTCAGTGAACACTGAAGCTTTCTTT. It encodes CASSSVNTEAFF.

The chain carries TRBV6-5 and TRBJ1-3; possible D gene TRBD1, 6 bases. The germline gives CDR1 MNHEY, CDR2 SVGAGI. V was trimmed by 2 bases and J by 2 bases, leaving 7 bases between them. The CDR3 has 14 residues. The CDR3 loop reads CASSYGGTGNTIYF. DNA for the CDR3: TGTGCCAGCAGTTACGGGGGCACTGGAAACACCATATATTTT.

The chain has TRBV4-2 and TRBJ2-2; D may be TRBD1 (8 bases). In germline, CDR1 is LGHNA, CDR2 YNFKEQ. CDR3 length: 17 residues. V was pared by 4 bases and J by 0 bases, with 15 bases between. The CDR3 reads CASSREGTGSNTGELFF. DNA of the CDR3: TGTGCCAGCAGCCGGGAGGGGACAGGCTCGAACACCGGGGAGCTGTTTTTT.

V is TRBV30 and J is TRBJ1-2; D uncertain. The length of the CDR3 is 11 residues. The germline CDR1 and CDR2 sequences are GTSNPN and SVGIG (reference sequence). The ends were cut back, 1 base at V and 5 bases at J, with 5 bases in the middle. CDR3 DNA sequence: TGTGCCTGGAGTGAGACTTATGGCTACACCTTC. Protein product: CAWSETYGYTF.

The J gene is TRBJ2-1, the V gene TRBV5-1; a possible D gene is TRBD1 (5 bases). CDR1 and CDR2 (germline): SGHRS, YFSETQ. This CDR3 is built from 15 residues. Between the trimmed V and J ends, which lost 1 base and 8 bases, there was a span of 16 bases. The CDR3 reads CASSLQGSTFDEQFF. The CDR3 coding sequence is TGCGCCAGCAGCTTGCAGGGTTCGACTTTCGATGAGCAGTTCTTC.

The chain has TRBV6-5 and TRBJ2-7; 8 bases fit TRBD2. This CDR3 comprises 15 residues. The J segment lost 3 bases and the V segment lost 7 bases, leaving 11 bases of the junction unmatched. The V gene's germline CDR1 is MNHEY and CDR2 SVGAGI. In DNA form, the CDR3 reads TGTGCCAGCAAGGGGCGGATGGGACTAGTCTACGAGCAGTACTTC. Translation: CASKGRMGLVYEQYF.

The chain carries TRBV21-1 and TRBJ2-7; TRBD1 is the table's D call and was not checked against the DNA. TRBV21-1 is a recognized pseudogene. The CDR3 extends over 12 amino acids. The CDR3 DNA reads TGTGCCAGACAGGGTAACCTTAGGGAGCAGTACTTC. Its translation is CARQGNLREQYF.

V usage is TRBV19 and J usage is TRBJ2-3; 8 nucleotides match TRBD2. After removal of 6 bases from V and 2 bases from J, the junction contained 7 bases not matched to a gene. This CDR3 region has 15 residues. The germline V gene has CDR1 LNHDA and CDR2 SQIVND (reference sequence). The CDR3 region is CASRGVAGLTDTQYF. CDR3 DNA: TGTGCCAGTAGGGGGGTAGCGGGGCTCACAGATACGCAGTATTTT.

This chain joins TRBV3-1 (or the pseudogene TRBV3-2) and TRBJ2-5, with TRBD2 identical over 11 bases. Germline CDR1 and CDR2: LGHDT and YNNKEL (reference sequence). V gave up 0 bases and J gave up 5 bases; unmatched junction bases: 8. The CDR3 runs 17 residues. The CDR3 region is CASSQEGLLAGVETQYF. The CDR3 DNA follows: TGTGCCAGCAGCCAAGAAGGTTTACTAGCGGGAGTGGAGACCCAGTACTTC.

This clone came up a few times. The chain carries TRBV2 and TRBJ2-7, with TRBD1 matching 7 bases. Germline V CDR1 and CDR2: SNHLY, FYNNEI. This CDR3 region has 13 residues. Trimming cost V 4 bases and J 3 bases; bases outside gene matches: 3. DNA of the CDR3: TGTGCCAGCAGTGGGGACAGCCTCTACGAGCAGTACTTC. Translating gives CASSGDSLYEQYF.

The V call is TRBV7-2, the J call TRBJ2-3; TRBD1 matches 8 bases. The CDR3 runs to 14 residues. The V gene's germline CDR1 is SGHTA and CDR2 FQGNSA. V was pared by 2 bases and J by 4 bases, with 2 bases of the junction left unmatched. The CDR3 reads CASSLWTGSDTQYF. Here the CDR3 DNA reads TGTGCCAGCAGCTTATGGACAGGGTCAGATACGCAGTATTTT.

This CDR3 is CASRGLGGEQYNEQFF. The CDR3 nucleotides read TGTGCCAGTAGGGGCCTGGGAGGGGAACAATACAATGAGCAGTTCTTC. The chain carries TRBV19 and TRBJ2-1, with 7 bases aligning to TRBD2. J lost 4 bases, V lost 6 bases, and 12 bases had no gene match. CDR1 LNHDA and CDR2 SQIVND come from the germline V gene (reference sequence). CDR3 size: 16 residues.